One sample yielded the 9 T cell receptor beta chains listed below, sequenced in a study of T-cell memory formation after mild COVID-19 (dated by TCRdb to the early 2020s). To prepare the library, 5' RACE was applied. Sequencing used an Illumina NovaSeq 6000. TCRdb passed the public sequencing reads through fastp at Q25 and MiXCR, retaining productive beta sequences. Entries that share a CDR3 protein sequence are merged under the most common genes and DNA. The sample records 250,000 or so distinct CDR3 sequences, under 20% of which are singletons. The top ten hold 20% to 25% of the sample. Sequencing was done on a sample of PBMCs or a T cell subset sorted from them (not recorded which). Every receptor here comes from a man aged 18 to 30 who had mild COVID-19 (a few samples of this study predate the infection). The sample titles of this study are shuffled in the database, so cell type and time point are left out; the donor was told from shared clones.

In its sample, this clonotype was seen a few times. The CDR3 nucleotides are TGTGCCAGCAGTTACTCCCATAGTCAGCCCCAGCATTTT. Its protein is CASSYSHSQPQHF. The chain has TRBV6-5 and TRBJ1-5; no reliable D call. V dropped 0 bases and J dropped 6 bases, with 6 bases sitting between them. The CDR3 length is 13 residues. The V gene's germline CDR1 is MNHEY and CDR2 SVGAGI.

This clonotype has only a few counts. The chain employs TRBV10-3 and TRBJ2-5; D gene ambiguous. In germline, CDR1 is ENHRY, CDR2 SYGVKD. Trimming stripped 0 bases from V and 5 bases from J, with 10 bases between. The CDR3 runs to 14 residues. For the CDR3, the DNA is TGTGCCATCAGTGAGTCGACGCTGGGTGAGACCCAGTACTTC. Translation gives CAISESTLGETQYF.

This clonotype was seen many times. CDR3: CASRETGNTDTQYF. As DNA, the CDR3 is TGTGCCAGCAGGGAGACAGGGAATACAGATACGCAGTATTTT. The V call is TRBV28, the J call TRBJ2-3, with 7 bases fitting TRBD1. The germline gives CDR1 MDHEN, CDR2 SYDVKM. The length of the CDR3 is 14 residues. Trimming cost V 6 bases and J 3 bases; bases outside gene matches: 6.

This clonotype was recorded at least ten times. The chain carries TRBV5-4 and TRBJ2-7; 7 bases fit TRBD2. Germline V CDR1 and CDR2: SGHNT, YYREEE (reference sequence). The CDR3 is 12 residues long. Unmatched junction bases numbered 5, after V lost 4 bases and J lost 7 bases. In nucleotides, the CDR3 is TGTGCCAGCAGCATCGACGGGAGGGAGCAGTACTTC. Protein: CASSIDGREQYF.

The chain recombines TRBV5-1 with TRBJ2-5; 13 bases are shared with TRBD2. With 4 bases clipped from V and 7 bases from J, the junction kept 10 bases outside the gene matches. This CDR3 contains 16 residues. The germline gives CDR1 SGHRS, CDR2 YFSETQ. CDR3 DNA sequence: TGCGCCAGCAGCACCGCCCGACTAGCGGGAGGTGGGACCCAGTACTTC. Encoded protein: CASSTARLAGGGTQYF.

The V and J genes are TRBV29-1 and TRBJ2-7; 9 bases line up with TRBD2. J lost 1 base, V lost 3 bases, and 7 bases had no gene match. Germline loops: CDR1 SQVTM, CDR2 ANQGSEA. This CDR3 is 15 amino acids long. The CDR3 loop is CSVEGLAGISYEQYF. CDR3 DNA sequence: TGCAGCGTTGAGGGGCTAGCGGGGATATCCTACGAGCAGTACTTC.

The DNA for the CDR3 is TGTGCCACCAGCCGAGGGACTAGCGGGGAAAATGAGCAGTTCTTC. Its translation is CATSRGTSGENEQFF. The chain combines TRBV15 with TRBJ2-1; 13 bases align to TRBD2. The CDR3 is 15 residues long. Looked up from germline, CDR1 is LNHNV and CDR2 is YYDKDF (reference sequence). V lost 5 bases to trimming and J lost 7 bases; unmatched junction nucleotides: 5.

The chain carries TRBV5-1 and TRBJ2-7; 11 nucleotides match TRBD1. With V trimmed by 2 bases and J by 0 bases, 1 base remained unmatched. The germline gives CDR1 SGHRS, CDR2 YFSETQ. The CDR3 has 15 amino acids. CDR3 loop: CASSFGTGGSYEQYV. The CDR3 coding sequence is TGCGCCAGCAGCTTCGGGACAGGGGGCTCCTACGAGCAGTACGTC.

This clonotype was recorded a few times. The chain couples TRBV11-2 to TRBJ2-3, with 10 bases that match TRBD2. There are 14 residues in the CDR3. Germline values: CDR1 SGHAT, CDR2 FQNNGV. Trimming cost V 5 bases and J 5 bases; bases outside gene matches: 4. For the CDR3, the DNA is TGTGCCAGCAGCCTAAGACTAGCGGGAGATACGCAGTATTTT. This translates into CASSLRLAGDTQYF.